Shown below are 31 T cell receptor beta chains from a single sample sequenced in a study of cytomegalovirus exposure and HLA in healthy donors. The PCR employed 60 Vbeta primers together with 13 Jbeta primers. Assay: immunoSEQ multiplex PCR; the TCRdb copy retains only in-frame clones and omits some. The data contain roughly 60,000 clones, approximately 77% of them singletons. The sample consisted of PBMCs. These receptors all come from a woman in her thirties or forties in good health and CMV-seropositive.

The gene calls are TRBV18 and TRBJ1-2; 7 nucleotides align to TRBD1. This CDR3 is 15 amino acids long. With 2 bases clipped from V and 4 bases from J, the junction kept 7 bases outside the gene matches. CDR1 is KGHSH and CDR2 is LQKENI in the germline V gene. The CDR3 DNA sequence: TGTGCCAGCTCACCAACGACAGGGCCCGGCTATGGCTACACCTTC. Translated: CASSPTTGPGYGYTF.

The chain is built from TRBV5-1 and TRBJ1-4; 9 bases align to TRBD1. The ends lost 4 bases at V and 8 bases at J; junction bases unmatched: 6. In germline, CDR1 is SGHRS, CDR2 YFSETQ. The CDR3 loop spans 14 amino acids. In DNA form, the CDR3 reads TGCGCCAGCAGCCGGACAGGGGACGGGGAAAAACTGTTTTTT. Protein: CASSRTGDGEKLFF.

The chain carries TRBV7-9 and TRBJ1-1, with TRBD1 matching 7 bases. The CDR3 is 14 residues long. With V trimmed by 3 bases and J by 5 bases, 6 bases remained unmatched. CDR1 SEHNR and CDR2 FQNEAQ come from the germline V gene (reference sequence). The CDR3 nucleotides are TGTGCCAGCAGCTTGGCAGGGACAGAAACTGAAGCTTTCTTT. Its translation: CASSLAGTETEAFF.

The V and J genes are TRBV18 and TRBJ1-4; D is perhaps TRBD1 (6 bases). Trimming took off 4 bases at V and 7 bases at J, with 13 bases between the two ends. CDR1 and CDR2 (germline): KGHSH, LQKENI. The CDR3 length is 14 residues. The CDR3 loop reads CASSQTGPPEKLFF. In DNA form, the CDR3 reads TGTGCCAGCTCACAAACAGGGCCGCCTGAAAAACTGTTTTTT.

J is TRBJ1-2 and V is TRBV7-2; 7 bases map to TRBD1. This CDR3 is built from 14 residues. Germline trimming cut 5 bases from V and 3 bases from J; bases unmatched to any gene: 6. In germline, CDR1 is SGHTA, CDR2 FQGNSA. The DNA of the CDR3 is TGTGCCAGCAGCACGACAGGGTTGGACTATGGCTACACCTTC. This gives the protein CASSTTGLDYGYTF. Looking up the rest from reference TRBV7-2 and TRBJ1-2 gives the full variable domain: GAGVSQSPSNKVTEKGKDVELRCDPISGHTALYWYRQSLGQGLEFLIYFQGNSAPDKSGLPSDRFSAERTGGSVSTLTIQRTQQEDSAVYLCASSTTGLDYGYTFGSGTRLTVV.

This clone came up a few times. The chain couples TRBV5-7 to TRBJ2-5; 7 positions agree with TRBD1. TRBV5-7 belongs to the ORF category, with a function that is uncertain. The CDR3 spans 13 residues. V dropped 3 bases and J dropped 3; count of bases not matched to a gene: 2. Here the CDR3 DNA reads TGTGCCAGCAGCTCGACAGGGAAAGAGACCCAGTACTTC. The encoded protein is CASSSTGKETQYF.

The chain recombines TRBV30 with TRBJ1-3, with D possibly TRBD1 on 5 matching bases. CDR3 size: 15 residues. Per germline, CDR1 GTSNPN and CDR2 SVGIG (reference sequence). Trimming left V 4 bases short and J 2 bases short, with 15 bases between. CDR3 bases: TGTGCCTGGACTTCAGGGTTAGTGGCTGGAAACACCATATATTTT. Amino acids: CAWTSGLVAGNTIYF.

The J gene is TRBJ2-1, the V gene TRBV19, with 8 bases identical to TRBD1. The ends lost 0 bases at V and 5 bases at J; junction bases unmatched: 6. This CDR3 is built from 16 residues. Germline CDR1 is LNHDA and CDR2 is SQIVND (reference sequence). CDR3: CASSIDGQGLNNEQFF. The DNA for the CDR3 is TGTGCCAGTAGTATAGATGGACAGGGATTAAACAATGAGCAGTTCTTC.

The chain employs TRBV18 and TRBJ2-7; D is perhaps TRBD2 (6 bases). The CDR3 extends over 13 amino acids. V was clipped by 3 bases and J by 4 bases, with 10 bases between them. Germline V gene lookup returns CDR1 KGHSH and CDR2 LQKENI. The CDR3 region has the DNA TGTGCCAGCTCACCTGGGGCGGGGTACGAGCAGTACTTC. Translation: CASSPGAGYEQYF.

The V and J genes are TRBV7-9 and TRBJ2-5; 13 bases match TRBD2. V lost 1 base, J lost 5 bases, and 13 bases stayed unmatched. The CDR3 is made up of 19 amino acids. Germline loops: CDR1 SEHNR, CDR2 FQNEAQ (reference sequence). CDR3 DNA: TGTGCCAGCAGCTTAGGACGAGAGACTAGCGGGGGGACGGATGAGACCCAGTACTTC. It translates to CASSLGRETSGGTDETQYF.

The chain uses TRBV5-1 and TRBJ2-2; D is unclear. Germline V gives CDR1 SGHRS, CDR2 YFSETQ. CDR3 length: 14 amino acids. Trimming left V 6 bases short and J 4 bases short, with 13 bases between. CDR3 sequence: CASTSQSGTGELFF. The CDR3 coding sequence is TGCGCCAGCACCTCTCAGTCGGGCACCGGGGAGCTGTTTTTT.

The CDR3 loop reads CASSQEAGPYNEQFF. CDR3 coding DNA: TGCGCCAGCAGCCAAGAGGCGGGGCCCTACAATGAGCAGTTCTTC. V usage is TRBV4-3 and J usage is TRBJ2-1, with TRBD2 as a possible D gene (6 bases). CDR1 and CDR2 from the germline V gene are LGHNA and YSLEER. V was trimmed by 0 bases and J by 2 bases, leaving 8 bases between them. CDR3 size: 15 residues.

The chain uses TRBV7-8 and TRBJ1-1; D gene uncertain. CDR3 length: 12 residues. Germline-derived CDR1 and CDR2 are SGHVS and FQNEAQ. Trimming left V 3 bases short and J 3 bases short, with 5 bases between. CDR3 sequence (DNA): TGTGCCAGCAGCTTTAAGCACACTGAAGCTTTCTTT. Translation: CASSFKHTEAFF.

This clone turned up a few times. The V call is TRBV9, the J call TRBJ2-7, with D perhaps matching TRBD2 (6 bases). Germline CDR1 and CDR2: SGDLS and YYNGEE. With 4 bases removed from V and 4 bases from J, the gap between germline ends came to 18 bases. The CDR3 extends over 15 amino acids. This chain's CDR3 is CASSFRAQSGYEQYF. CDR3 coding DNA: TGTGCCAGCAGCTTCCGGGCCCAGAGCGGGTACGAGCAGTACTTC.

This rearrangement joins TRBV6-5 to TRBJ2-1; no reliable D call. The V end was cut by 0 bases, the J end by 4 bases, with 7 bases between. The germline V gene has CDR1 MNHEY and CDR2 SVGAGI. CDR3 length equals 14 residues. This CDR3 is CASSYSILYNEQFF. DNA for the CDR3: TGTGCCAGCAGTTACTCGATTCTATACAATGAGCAGTTCTTC.

The V gene is TRBV27, the J gene TRBJ2-7; 7 bases line up with TRBD1. V was clipped by 6 bases and J by 1 base; unmatched bases: 6. CDR1 MNHEY and CDR2 SMNVEV come from the germline V gene (reference sequence). CDR3 length equals 14 residues. The CDR3 spells CASSPGTVSYEQYF. The CDR3 DNA is TGTGCCAGCAGCCCCGGGACAGTTTCCTACGAGCAGTACTTC.

This chain links TRBV5-5 with TRBJ2-1; D unresolved. CDR1 SGHKS and CDR2 YYEKEE come from the germline V gene (reference sequence). This CDR3 is built from 15 residues. Trimming stripped 0 bases from V and 2 bases from J, with 9 bases between. The CDR3 nucleotides read TGTGCCAGCAGCTTGGGTGTCAGTACCTACAATGAGCAGTTCTTC. Its protein is CASSLGVSTYNEQFF.

This clone was found once. This rearrangement joins TRBV2 to TRBJ2-4; a possible D gene is TRBD1 (6 bases). V was shortened by 7 bases and J by 1 base, with 11 bases between the two germline ends. The CDR3 has 14 residues. Looked up from germline, CDR1 is SNHLY and CDR2 is FYNNEI. The CDR3, as DNA: TGTGCCAGCAATCCTCAGGGGGCCAAAAACATTCAGTACTTC. It yields the protein CASNPQGAKNIQYF.

The rearrangement links TRBV6-4 to TRBJ2-3; 13 bases line up with TRBD2. This CDR3 has 14 amino acids. The germline CDR1 and CDR2 sequences are MRHNA and SNTAGT. With 4 bases clipped from V and 5 bases from J, the junction kept 0 bases outside the gene matches. CDR3 DNA sequence: TGTGCCAGCAGTGGGACTAGCGGGGGAGATACGCAGTATTTT. It encodes CASSGTSGGDTQYF.

This clone appeared once. The CDR3 DNA follows: TGTGCCAGCAGCGTAGGCCGTTCTAGCGGGGGGGCCCAGTTCTTC. Translating it yields CASSVGRSSGGAQFF. The chain is built from TRBV9 and TRBJ2-1, with 12 bases fitting TRBD2. The CDR3 spans 15 residues. Germline values: CDR1 SGDLS, CDR2 YYNGEE. The J segment lost 13 bases and the V segment lost 0 bases, leaving 8 bases of the junction unmatched.

This clone was counted only a few times. This chain links TRBV6-1 with TRBJ1-4; no firm D call. CDR3 length: 15 residues. V was clipped by 8 bases and J by 3 bases, with 16 bases between them. Germline-derived CDR1 and CDR2 are MNHNS and SASEGT. The CDR3 loop is CASVEGTAANEKLFF. The CDR3 coding sequence is TGTGCCAGCGTCGAGGGAACAGCGGCTAATGAAAAACTGTTTTTT.

This clone was counted only a few times. The CDR3 protein is CASSISPTGKEQYF. The CDR3 DNA reads TGTGCCAGTAGTATCTCCCCGACAGGGAAGGAGCAGTACTTC. This chain links TRBV19 with TRBJ2-7, with 7 bases fitting TRBD1. This CDR3 contains 14 residues. CDR1 is LNHDA, CDR2 SQIVND, per germline (reference sequence). Trimming took 3 bases from V and 7 from J; bases not matched to a gene: 9. Using reference TRBV19 and TRBJ2-7 for the parts outside the CDR3, the full variable domain is DGGITQSPKYLFRKEGQNVTLSCEQNLNHDAMYWYRQDPGQGLRLIYYSQIVNDFQKGDIAEGYSVSREKKESFPLTVTSAQKNPTAFYLCASSISPTGKEQYFGPGTRLTVT.

This clone was detected only a few times. The chain recombines TRBV6-1 with TRBJ1-1; no clear D. Trimming shortened V by 9 bases and J by 1 base, and 12 bases separated the two germline ends. CDR1 and CDR2 from the germline V gene are MNHNS and SASEGT. The CDR3 is made up of 13 amino acids. This chain's CDR3 is CASAGRRNTEAFF. The DNA of the CDR3 is TGTGCCAGTGCCGGGAGGCGGAACACTGAAGCTTTCTTT.

The V call is TRBV19, the J call TRBJ2-1; D is possibly TRBD2 (6 bases). Germline CDR1 LNHDA, CDR2 SQIVND (reference sequence). The V and J ends lost 6 bases and 8 bases respectively, with 23 bases between them. The CDR3 runs to 16 residues. The CDR3: CASSLTGYHGGDEQFF. CDR3 DNA: TGTGCCAGTAGCCTAACAGGCTACCACGGCGGGGATGAGCAGTTCTTC.

The chain carries TRBV5-6 and TRBJ1-2, with 7 positions matching TRBD1. Germline CDR1 is SGHDT and CDR2 is YYEEEE. V shed 7 bases, J shed 4 bases, and the junction held 13 bases outside the gene matches. This CDR3 has 15 residues. The CDR3 DNA sequence: TGTGCCAGCGGTACAGGGGACCTAAACTTCTATGGCTACACCTTC. Translating gives CASGTGDLNFYGYTF.

Here the CDR3 DNA reads TGCGCCAGCAGCTTGGGGAGACAGAGAAATGAGCAGTTCTTC. It is translated as CASSLGRQRNEQFF. The rearrangement uses TRBV5-1 and TRBJ2-1; maybe TRBD1 (5 bases). V was pared by 0 bases and J by 7 bases, with 11 bases between. The CDR3 is made up of 14 amino acids. Per the germline V gene, CDR1 is SGHRS and CDR2 is YFSETQ.

The V gene is TRBV10-3, the J gene TRBJ1-4; D is unresolved. CDR1 is ENHRY and CDR2 is SYGVKD in the germline V gene. The CDR3 has 14 amino acids. Trimming shortened V by 3 bases and J by 5 bases, and 10 bases separated the two germline ends. The CDR3 coding sequence is TGTGCCATCAGTGAAAACAGAGCAAATGAAAAACTGTTTTTT. Translating it yields CAISENRANEKLFF.

V is TRBV29-1 and J is TRBJ2-3; maybe TRBD2 (7 bases). With 6 bases removed from V and 4 bases from J, the gap between germline ends came to 14 bases. This CDR3 has 13 residues. Germline CDR1 SQVTM, CDR2 ANQGSEA. The CDR3 spells CSVATGGPDTQYF. The CDR3 DNA follows: TGCAGCGTAGCCACGGGGGGCCCAGATACGCAGTATTTT.

This clone has only a few counts. CDR3 coding DNA: TGTGCCAGCAGCCCGCCGGGGACCTACGAGCAGTACTTC. Its protein is CASSPPGTYEQYF. The V gene is TRBV7-6, the J gene TRBJ2-7, with a tentative D call TRBD2 (5 bases). CDR3 size: 13 residues. V was trimmed by 5 bases and J by 2 bases, leaving 10 bases between them. CDR1 is SGHVS and CDR2 is FNYEAQ in the germline V gene.

The chain has TRBV7-9 and TRBJ2-7; 9 nucleotides line up with TRBD2. V shed 4 bases, J shed 3 bases, and the junction held 7 bases outside the gene matches. The CDR3 length is 15 residues. Germline-derived CDR1 and CDR2 are SEHNR and FQNEAQ (reference sequence). The chain's CDR3 is CASSSSGTSIYEQYF. The CDR3, as DNA: TGTGCCAGCAGCTCTTCCGGGACTAGCATCTACGAGCAGTACTTC.

V gene TRBV7-8 combines with J gene TRBJ2-1, with D hard to call. CDR3 size: 14 residues. Germline lookup yields CDR1 SGHVS and CDR2 FQNEAQ. The V and J ends lost 10 bases and 9 bases respectively, with 22 bases between them. The CDR3 sequence: CATSLMSSVSEQFF. The CDR3, as DNA: TGTGCCACTAGTCTCATGTCATCTGTCTCTGAGCAGTTCTTC.